This T cell receptor beta chain is drawn from a study of OX40 agonist ivuxolimab in advanced cancers. Background on the whole study: Ivuxolimab was a fully human IgG2 agonistic monoclonal antibody targeting the costimulatory receptor OX40 (CD134). Intravenous ivuxolimab was administered to patients every 2 weeks at six dose levels: 0.01, 0.1, 0.3, 1.5, 3 and 10 mg/kg. Of the approximately 50 dose-escalation patients, hepatocellular carcinoma was present in about 20, melanoma in approximately 15, renal cell carcinoma in 9 and head and neck cancer in 9. A male proportion of 75% to 85% and a mean age of about 60 years, ranging from 23 to 79, were recorded for the dose-escalation cohort. Patients were allowed to have had prior anti-PD-1, anti-PD-L1 or anti-CTLA-4 therapy, and approximately 40% of the dose-escalation patients had been treated with checkpoint inhibitors. Partial responses occurred in three dose-escalation patients, of whom one had hepatocellular carcinoma and two had cutaneous melanoma. Peripheral TCRbeta sequencing aimed to test whether ivuxolimab altered TCR sequence diversity and caused clonal T-cell expansion. The paper reports the monotherapy dose-escalation portion (N of about 51 patients) of the phase I ivuxolimab trial. Points the paper makes about the study in general: In partial responders in the 0.1-3.0 mg/kg groups, normalized peripheral clonal expansion was found to be among the lowest, especially among CD8+ T cells. Clonal expansion of both CD4+ and CD8+ blood T cells was observed from baseline to week 6 at doses 0.1 to 3.0 mg/kg. After ivuxolimab, CD8+ T cells had more expanded clones than CD4+ T cells on average. The antigen specificity of the peripheral T cells that underwent clonal expansion was not determined. Low levels of normalized T-cell clonal expansion were also seen in some patients who did not respond.

Patients with a history of autoimmune disease or receiving systemic immunosuppression were excluded from the trial. Peripheral blood for TCR sequencing was collected from all dose cohorts at baseline, on cycle 4 day 1, and on cycle 7 day 1. Samples came from an open-label, multicenter, first-in-human phase I dose-escalation trial of ivuxolimab. Adults with locally advanced or metastatic melanoma, renal cell, hepatocellular, or head and neck squamous cell carcinoma were enrolled in the trial. CD4+ and CD8+ T cells were sorted separately from peripheral blood before TCR sequencing. Notes on this clone: What antigen it recognizes has not been identified. No much larger clone is present one base from it, and per-base qualities are unavailable.

To sequence the TCRbeta CDR3 region, genomic DNA was isolated from the sorted cells. TCRbeta CDR3 regions were sequenced using the immunoSEQ Assay. TCRdb retrieved this table from immuneACCESS and kept in-frame rearrangements only. Not all clones are present; in checked studies, unresolved V genes account for under half, and no reason is known for the remainder. This sample is represented by approximately 82,000 clones; more than 80% of them were singletons. The leading ten clones occupy 2% to 3% of the sample. The CDR3 sequence holds 14 residues, the cysteine and phenylalanine included. The entry retains the CDR3 DNA only, 42 bases that are in frame from base 1. The germline V gene supplies CDR1 LGHNA and CDR2 YNFKEQ. The junction shows trimming of 0 bases on V and 1 base on J, plus 6 bases between the germline ends.

Recombination linked TRBV4-2 to TRBJ1-2, with no confident D gene call. The material was CD4+ or CD8+ T cells sorted from blood, obtained in a trial of the OX40 agonist ivuxolimab. The origin of this receptor is an adult with an advanced solid tumor such as melanoma, head and neck, liver or kidney cancer. CDR3 region: CASSQESVNYGYTF. The sequenced DNA is TGTGCCAGCAGCCAAGAATCCGTTAACTATGGCTACACCTTC.